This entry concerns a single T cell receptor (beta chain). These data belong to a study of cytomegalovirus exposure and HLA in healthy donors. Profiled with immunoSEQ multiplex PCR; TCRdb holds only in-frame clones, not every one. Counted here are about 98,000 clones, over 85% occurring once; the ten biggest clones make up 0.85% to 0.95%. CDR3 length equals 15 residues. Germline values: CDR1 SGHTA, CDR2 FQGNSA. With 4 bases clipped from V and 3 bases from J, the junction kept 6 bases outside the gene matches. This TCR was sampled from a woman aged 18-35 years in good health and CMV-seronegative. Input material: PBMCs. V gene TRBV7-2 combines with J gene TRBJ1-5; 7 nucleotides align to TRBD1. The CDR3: CASSSGQAYNQPQHF. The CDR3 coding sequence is TGTGCCAGCAGCTCCGGACAGGCCTACAATCAGCCCCAGCATTTT.